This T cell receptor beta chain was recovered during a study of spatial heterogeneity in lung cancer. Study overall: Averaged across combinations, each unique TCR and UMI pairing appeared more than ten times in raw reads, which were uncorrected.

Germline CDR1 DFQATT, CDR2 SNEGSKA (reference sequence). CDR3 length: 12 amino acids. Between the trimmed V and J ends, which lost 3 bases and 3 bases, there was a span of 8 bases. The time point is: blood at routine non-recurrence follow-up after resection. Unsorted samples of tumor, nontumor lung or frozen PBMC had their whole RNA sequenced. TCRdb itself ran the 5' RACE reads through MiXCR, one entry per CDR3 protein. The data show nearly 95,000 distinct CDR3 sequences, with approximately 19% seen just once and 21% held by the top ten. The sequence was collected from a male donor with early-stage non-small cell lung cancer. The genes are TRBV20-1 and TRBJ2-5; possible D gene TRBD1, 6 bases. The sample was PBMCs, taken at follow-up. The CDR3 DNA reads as TGCAGTGCTAGTCACAGGGAAGAGACCCAGTACTTC. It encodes CSASHREETQYF.